These 26 T cell receptor beta chains originate from one sample sequenced in a study of blood T cell repertoires in COVID-19. TCRdb keeps only in-frame clones here, not all; method: immunoSEQ multiplex PCR. This table holds about 140,000 clones, 87% found once. The sequenced sample was peripheral blood. The receptors were gathered from a woman in her forties with acute or convalescent COVID-19.

The V call is TRBV24-1, the J call TRBJ2-1; 8 bases fit TRBD1. V shed 2 bases, J shed 2 bases, and the junction held 4 bases outside the gene matches. Germline CDR1 and CDR2: KGHDR and SFDVKD. This CDR3 contains 16 residues. In nucleotides, the CDR3 is TGTGCCACCAGTGATTCGACAGGGGACGCCTACAATGAGCAGTTCTTC. Translating it yields CATSDSTGDAYNEQFF.

This clone has only a few counts. The chain has TRBV7-3 and TRBJ2-2, with a possible D match to TRBD2 (5 bases). The V and J ends lost 0 bases and 0 bases respectively, with 5 bases between them. Germline CDR1 is SGHTA and CDR2 is FQGTGA. The CDR3 contains 15 residues. The CDR3 sequence is CASSLTSANTGELFF. CDR3 nucleotide sequence: TGTGCCAGCAGCTTAACTAGCGCGAACACCGGGGAGCTGTTTTTT.

V and J are TRBV6-2 or TRBV6-3 and TRBJ1-2, with D possibly matching TRBD1 (6 bases). CDR1 is MNHEY, CDR2 SVGEGT, per germline. The ends were cut back, 5 bases at V and 3 bases at J, with 10 bases in the middle. This CDR3 has 13 residues. The CDR3 spells CASSPGVYYGYTF. The CDR3 DNA reads TGTGCCAGCAGTCCAGGGGTCTACTATGGCTACACCTTC.

The genes are TRBV29-1 and TRBJ1-4, with 7 bases aligning to TRBD1. After removal of 1 base from V and 8 bases from J, the junction contained 7 bases not matched to a gene. In germline, CDR1 is SQVTM, CDR2 ANQGSEA. The CDR3 spans 14 residues. In nucleotides, the CDR3 is TGCAGCGTTGAAGGCGTAGACAGGGAAGAAAAACTGTTTTTT. Translated: CSVEGVDREEKLFF.

The chain recombines TRBV28 with TRBJ1-2; D is uncertain. Trimming took 3 bases from V and 4 from J, leaving 12 bases between them. The germline V gene encodes CDR1 MDHEN and CDR2 SYDVKM. The CDR3 length is 14 residues. CDR3 sequence (DNA): TGTGCCAGCAGTTTCCTTGCAGTGTCCTATGGCTACACCTTC. Translating it yields CASSFLAVSYGYTF.

The count of this clone is one. The CDR3 DNA is TGTGCCAGCAGCCAATTCCAAGCGTTCGCGAACACCGGGGAGCTGTTTTTT. Translating gives CASSQFQAFANTGELFF. The genes are TRBV16 and TRBJ2-2, with D unclear. The CDR3 loop spans 17 amino acids. V gave up 1 base and J gave up 0 bases, with 12 bases separating them. The germline gives CDR1 KGHSY, CDR2 FQNENV.

This clone was observed a single time. The CDR3 region is CAWSDFPGQDNYEQYF. As DNA, the CDR3 is TGTGCCTGGAGTGATTTTCCGGGACAGGACAACTACGAGCAGTACTTC. This chain connects TRBV30 to TRBJ2-7, with TRBD1 matching 8 bases. With V trimmed by 1 base and J by 3 bases, 11 bases remained unmatched. This CDR3 comprises 16 residues. Germline CDR1 reads GTSNPN; CDR2 reads SVGIG (reference sequence).

The V call is TRBV7-2, the J call TRBJ2-4, with D possibly matching TRBD2 (5 bases). The germline V and J ends were trimmed by 1 base and 14 bases, with 12 bases remaining between them. The germline V gene encodes CDR1 SGHTA and CDR2 FQGNSA. CDR3 length: 12 residues. The CDR3 sequence is CASSLDPGTEYF. In DNA form, the CDR3 reads TGTGCCAGCAGCTTAGATCCGGGAACCGAGTACTTC.

The CDR3 region is CASTSQVSGNTIYF. CDR3 nucleotides: TGCGCCAGCACCTCCCAGGTATCTGGAAACACCATATATTTT. V usage is TRBV10-2 and J usage is TRBJ1-3; D is unclear. The CDR3 has 14 residues. With 7 bases removed from V and 1 base from J, the gap between germline ends came to 11 bases. Looked up from germline, CDR1 is WSHSY and CDR2 is SAAADI.

This clone was seen at least ten times. This chain connects TRBV30 to TRBJ2-7, with TRBD2 as a possible D gene (6 bases). Germline CDR1 is GTSNPN and CDR2 is SVGIG (reference sequence). V was shortened by 1 base and J by 3 bases, with 13 bases between the two germline ends. CDR3 length: 14 residues. The CDR3 spells CAWSGGLGGYEQYF. As DNA, the CDR3 is TGTGCCTGGAGTGGGGGTCTCGGGGGCTACGAGCAGTACTTC.

The CDR3 loop reads CASSGLESVYEQYF. The CDR3 nucleotides read TGTGCCAGCAGCGGTCTAGAGTCTGTCTACGAGCAGTACTTC. The J gene is TRBJ2-7, the V gene TRBV7-9; D is unclear. The CDR3 runs to 14 residues. CDR1 SEHNR and CDR2 FQNEAQ come from the germline V gene (reference sequence). V shed 5 bases and J shed 3 bases, with 14 bases lying between them.

This chain links TRBV6-5 with TRBJ1-4; D gene ambiguous. The CDR3 sequence is 15 residues long. Germline assignment: CDR1 MNHEY and CDR2 SVGAGI. The V end was cut by 7 bases, the J end by 2 bases, with 14 bases between. For the CDR3, the DNA is TGTGCCAGCAAAGAATCCCGAGGGACTAATGAAAAACTGTTTTTT. Translation gives CASKESRGTNEKLFF.

This chain joins TRBV4-1 and TRBJ2-1, with 10 bases matching TRBD2. The CDR3 loop spans 14 amino acids. Germline loops: CDR1 MGHRA, CDR2 YSYEKL. V trimming: 6 bases; J trimming: 4 bases; junction bases outside the gene matches: 3. The DNA for the CDR3 is TGCGCCAGCAGACTAGCGGGGACTTACAATGAGCAGTTCTTC. Translating it yields CASRLAGTYNEQFF.

The gene calls are TRBV4-3 and TRBJ2-5; 13 nucleotides agree with TRBD2. This CDR3 has 16 amino acids. Trimming cost V 3 bases and J 2 bases; bases outside gene matches: 3. Germline CDR1 LGHNA, CDR2 YSLEER. CDR3 region: CASSQGTSGTQETQYF. The CDR3 region has the DNA TGCGCCAGCAGCCAGGGGACTAGCGGGACTCAAGAGACCCAGTACTTC.

The V call is TRBV20-1, the J call TRBJ1-2; TRBD1 is a possible D gene (6 bases). Trimming took off 3 bases at V and 5 bases at J, with 13 bases between the two ends. The germline V gene has CDR1 DFQATT and CDR2 SNEGSKA (reference sequence). This CDR3 has 13 residues. CDR3 in DNA: TGCAGTGCTAGTCCCCCCACAGGGTATGGCTACACCTTC. Translation gives CSASPPTGYGYTF.

V and J are TRBV19 and TRBJ1-5; 10 nucleotides agree with TRBD1. This CDR3 contains 15 residues. Germline V CDR1 and CDR2: LNHDA, SQIVND (reference sequence). V dropped 5 bases and J dropped 1; count of bases not matched to a gene: 2. CDR3 region: CASSGGQGSNQPQHF. The CDR3 bases are TGTGCCAGTAGTGGGGGACAGGGGAGCAATCAGCCCCAGCATTTT. Full variable domain (missing parts from reference TRBV19 and TRBJ1-5): DGGITQSPKYLFRKEGQNVTLSCEQNLNHDAMYWYRQDPGQGLRLIYYSQIVNDFQKGDIAEGYSVSREKKESFPLTVTSAQKNPTAFYLCASSGGQGSNQPQHFGDGTRLSIL.

The rearrangement links TRBV3-1 (or the pseudogene TRBV3-2) to TRBJ2-7; the D is unclear. Germline CDR1 reads LGHDT; CDR2 reads YNNKEL (reference sequence). The CDR3 runs 13 residues. Trimming shortened V by 3 bases and J by 6 bases, and 12 bases separated the two germline ends. As DNA, the CDR3 is TGTGCCAGCAGCCATTCCTTCACTTCCGAGCAGTACTTC. This translates into CASSHSFTSEQYF.

This clone occurred once. This chain uses TRBV2 with TRBJ2-7, with 8 bases aligning to TRBD2. V lost 7 bases to trimming and J lost 2 bases; unmatched junction nucleotides: 4. Per the germline V gene, CDR1 is SNHLY and CDR2 is FYNNEI. This CDR3 is built from 13 residues. The CDR3 region has the DNA TGTGCCAGCACAGGGACTAGGCCCTACGAGCAGTACTTC. This sequence encodes CASTGTRPYEQYF. Full variable domain (missing parts from reference TRBV2 and TRBJ2-7): EPEVTQTPSHQVTQMGQEVILRCVPISNHLYFYWYRQILGQKVEFLVSFYNNEISEKSEIFDDQFSVERPDGSNFTLKIRSTKLEDSAMYFCASTGTRPYEQYFGPGTRLTVT.

This clone was counted once. This sequence joins TRBV27 and TRBJ1-3, with TRBD1 matching 7 bases. Germline CDR1 MNHEY, CDR2 SMNVEV (reference sequence). This CDR3 has 16 residues. V shed 2 bases and J 0 bases; nucleotides not matched to a gene: 4. The CDR3 loop reads CASSLRAGGSGNTIYF. The CDR3 DNA reads as TGTGCCAGCAGTTTAAGGGCAGGGGGCTCTGGAAACACCATATATTTT.

This clone has only one observation. The chain couples TRBV6-2 or TRBV6-3 to TRBJ1-1; maybe TRBD1 (6 bases). The CDR3 sequence is 13 residues long. The germline gives CDR1 MNHEY, CDR2 SVGEGT. V gave up 0 bases and J gave up 7 bases, with 9 bases separating them. The CDR3 coding sequence is TGTGCCAGCAGTTACTCGGGACAAATTGAAGCTTTCTTT. Translated: CASSYSGQIEAFF.

The chain joins TRBV5-4 to TRBJ2-1; TRBD2 matches 9 bases. Trimming took 3 bases from V and 6 from J; bases not matched to a gene: 10. Germline assignment: CDR1 SGHNT and CDR2 YYREEE (reference sequence). The length of the CDR3 is 16 residues. CDR3 loop: CASSSQGRGGANEQFF. The CDR3 DNA follows: TGTGCCAGCAGCTCCCAGGGGCGCGGGGGGGCCAATGAGCAGTTCTTC.

This clone was detected only once. The chain has TRBV7-9 and TRBJ1-6; TRBD1 is a possible D gene (6 bases). This CDR3 region has 17 residues. The germline V and J ends were trimmed by 5 bases and 9 bases, with 23 bases remaining between them. Germline V gives CDR1 SEHNR, CDR2 FQNEAQ (reference sequence). In DNA, the CDR3 is TGTGCCAGCAGCCCCACCCCTAGGGGGAAGGCCTTTTCACCCCTCCACTTT. Translation: CASSPTPRGKAFSPLHF.

Comment on this clone: Compared with germline, one end of the junction differs, possibly owing to a read error. This chain joins TRBV6-2 or TRBV6-3 and TRBJ2-3, with no clear D. The CDR3 spans 16 residues. Per the germline V gene, CDR1 is MNHEY and CDR2 is SVGEGT. The CDR3 DNA reads as TGTGCCAGCACTTACGAGGCGACCTCCCCCACAGATACGCAGTATTTT. Its protein is CASTYEATSPTDTQYF.

V is TRBV2 and J is TRBJ1-4; no firm D call. CDR1 is SNHLY, CDR2 FYNNEI, per germline. Deletions cut 4 bases from V and 5 bases from J, with 8 bases between. The CDR3 loop spans 13 amino acids. The CDR3 DNA sequence: TGTGCCAGCAGTGGGAGATCGAATGAAAAACTGTTTTTT. This translates into CASSGRSNEKLFF.

The chain carries TRBV3-1 (or the pseudogene TRBV3-2) and TRBJ2-3, with 10 positions matching TRBD2. The germline CDR1 and CDR2 sequences are LGHDT and YNNKEL (reference sequence). The CDR3 runs to 18 residues. V was clipped by 2 bases and J by 1 base; unmatched bases: 9. The CDR3 region has the DNA TGTGCCAGCAGCCAACTCCGAGCGGGAGGGCCTCGCACAGATACGCAGTATTTT. Translation gives CASSQLRAGGPRTDTQYF.

The J gene is TRBJ1-6, the V gene TRBV30, with TRBD1 matching over 9 bases. Unmatched junction bases numbered 5, after V lost 3 bases and J lost 2 bases. The CDR3 sequence is 16 residues long. The germline V gene has CDR1 GTSNPN and CDR2 SVGIG (reference sequence). In nucleotides, the CDR3 is TGTGCCTGGAGGGGACAGGGCAGGGCCTATAATTCACCCCTCCACTTT. Translation: CAWRGQGRAYNSPLHF.